This T cell receptor (beta chain) is from a study of blood T cells in healthy people across ages. Study-wide results and caveats: TCR beta diversity, measured per million T cells, fell in a roughly linear way with age.

Through a sample-barcoded 5' primer and a J-beta primer mix, a second PCR was run for about 6 to 12 cycles. MiXCR was run by TCRdb on the 5' RACE reads, yielding one entry per CDR3 protein. The sample lists about 1,800,000 distinct CDR3 sequences, approximately 30% occurring once. The CDR3 has 14 residues. The ends were cut back, 5 bases at V and 2 bases at J, with 12 bases in the middle. Germline CDR1 LNHNV, CDR2 YYDKDF (reference sequence). Regarding this clonotype: Its antigen is unknown.

The genes are TRBV15 and TRBJ1-2; TRBD1 might be the D (5 bases). The receptor comes from a woman aged 25 to 45 in good health. The sequenced material came from blood. The CDR3 bases are TGTGCCACCAGCGGCGACAGTCGAAACTATGGCTACACCTTC. Amino acids: CATSGDSRNYGYTF.